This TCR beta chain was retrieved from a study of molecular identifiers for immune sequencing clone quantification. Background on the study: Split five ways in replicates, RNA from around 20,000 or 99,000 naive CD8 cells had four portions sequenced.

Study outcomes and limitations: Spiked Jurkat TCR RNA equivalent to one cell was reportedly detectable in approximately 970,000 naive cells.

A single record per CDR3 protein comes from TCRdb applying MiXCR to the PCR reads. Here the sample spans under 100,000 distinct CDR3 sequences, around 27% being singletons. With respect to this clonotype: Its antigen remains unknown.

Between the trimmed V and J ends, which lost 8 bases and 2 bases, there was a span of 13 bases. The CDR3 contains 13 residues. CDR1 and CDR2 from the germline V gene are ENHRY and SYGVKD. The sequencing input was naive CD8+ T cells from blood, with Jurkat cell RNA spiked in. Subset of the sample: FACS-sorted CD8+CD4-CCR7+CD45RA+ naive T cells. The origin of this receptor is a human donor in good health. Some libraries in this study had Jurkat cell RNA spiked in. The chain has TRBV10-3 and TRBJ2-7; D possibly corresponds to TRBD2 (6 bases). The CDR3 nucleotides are TGTGCCATCTCCTACGGGGGTACCTACGAGCAGTACTTC. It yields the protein CAISYGGTYEQYF.